These 18 T cell receptor beta chains share one sample of origin, sequenced in a study of blood T cell repertoires in COVID-19. The table came from immunoSEQ multiplex PCR; TCRdb's copy has only in-frame clones and leaves some out. The table has about 100,000 clones, 88% seen once. The source material was peripheral blood. Source of these receptors: a human donor in a cohort sampled during active COVID-19.

The gene calls are TRBV18 and TRBJ2-1; perhaps TRBD2 as D (6 bases). The V end was cut by 6 bases, the J end by 5 bases, with 14 bases between. CDR1 is KGHSH and CDR2 is LQKENI in the germline V gene. The CDR3 length is 14 residues. The CDR3 loop is CASSRAGGNNEQFF. The CDR3 DNA sequence: TGTGCCAGCTCCAGGGCGGGCGGGAACAATGAGCAGTTCTTC. The full variable domain, rest sourced from reference TRBV18 and TRBJ2-1, is NAGVMQNPRHLVRRRGQEARLRCSPMKGHSHVYWYRQLPEEGLKFMVYLQKENIIDESGMPKERFSAEFPKEGPSILRIQQVVRGDSAAYFCASSRAGGNNEQFFGPGTRLTVL.

This chain connects TRBV7-2 to TRBJ2-7, with D possibly being TRBD2 (6 bases). The V and J ends lost 6 bases and 0 bases respectively, with 12 bases between them. CDR3 length equals 14 residues. Germline V gene data show CDR1 as SGHTA and CDR2 as FQGNSA. The CDR3 sequence: CASRSDYLSYEQYF. The DNA for the CDR3 is TGTGCCAGCAGATCGGACTATCTCTCCTACGAGCAGTACTTC.

This chain joins TRBV5-4 and TRBJ1-2; 7 bases are a match to TRBD1. The V gene end was trimmed by 1 base and the J gene end by 6 bases; junction bases not matched to a gene: 6. In germline, CDR1 is SGHNT, CDR2 YYREEE (reference sequence). The CDR3 has 14 amino acids. CDR3 protein: CASSLRQGLDGYTF. The DNA of the CDR3 is TGTGCCAGCAGCTTGAGACAGGGATTGGATGGCTACACCTTC. The complete variable domain, with remaining parts taken from reference TRBV5-4 and TRBJ1-2, reads ETGVTQSPTHLIKTRGQQVTLRCSSQSGHNTVSWYQQALGQGPQFIFQYYREEENGRGNFPPRFSGLQFPNYSSELNVNALELDDSALYLCASSLRQGLDGYTFGSGTRLTVV.

This chain uses TRBV11-2 with TRBJ2-7, with 8 bases matching TRBD1. The CDR3 runs to 15 residues. Germline CDR1 and CDR2: SGHAT and FQNNGV. V shed 5 bases and J 3 bases; nucleotides not matched to a gene: 9. The CDR3 DNA reads TGTGCCAGCAGCCGAACTATCGACAGGGGCTACGAGCAGTACTTC. This encodes CASSRTIDRGYEQYF.

V gene TRBV7-9 combines with J gene TRBJ1-5, with a weak D call TRBD1 (5 bases). This CDR3 is built from 18 residues. Germline CDR1 reads SEHNR; CDR2 reads FQNEAQ (reference sequence). V gave up 4 bases and J gave up 3 bases, with 22 bases separating them. The DNA for the CDR3 is TGTGCCAGCAGCTCATTCCCCCGGGGGGGTCGGTTCAATCAGCCCCAGCATTTT. This gives the protein CASSSFPRGGRFNQPQHF.

The J gene is TRBJ2-7, the V gene TRBV27, with 7 bases that match TRBD2. The ends lost 6 bases at V and 7 bases at J; junction bases unmatched: 6. Germline loops: CDR1 MNHEY, CDR2 SMNVEV (reference sequence). This CDR3 region has 12 residues. DNA for the CDR3: TGTGCCAGCAGGACTAGCTCTCGGGAGCAGTACTTC. The encoded protein is CASRTSSREQYF.

The V call is TRBV20-1, the J call TRBJ2-3; 11 nucleotides match TRBD2. In germline, CDR1 is DFQATT, CDR2 SNEGSKA (reference sequence). CDR3 length: 15 amino acids. The trim removed 3 bases at V and 4 bases at J, leaving 6 bases unmatched. For the CDR3, the DNA is TGCAGTGCTAGTTTCCGTAGCGGGAGGGCAGATACGCAGTATTTT. As protein: CSASFRSGRADTQYF.

V is TRBV4-3 and J is TRBJ2-3, with D hard to call. The germline V gene has CDR1 LGHNA and CDR2 YSLEER. This CDR3 has 15 residues. The V gene lost 1 base and the J gene lost 3 bases, with 11 bases spanning the gap. CDR3 sequence: CASSQALLRTDTQYF. The CDR3, as DNA: TGCGCCAGCAGCCAAGCCTTATTGCGAACAGATACGCAGTATTTT.

There are a few counts of this clone. The chain couples TRBV6-5 to TRBJ2-1; D is unclear. This CDR3 contains 11 residues. CDR1 is MNHEY, CDR2 SVGAGI, per germline. Trimming stripped 2 bases from V and 9 bases from J, with 5 bases between. This chain's CDR3 is CASSYGPEQFF. Written as DNA, the CDR3 is TGTGCCAGCAGTTACGGCCCTGAGCAGTTCTTC.

This clone was recorded once. The V and J genes are TRBV30 and TRBJ2-7; D is uncertain. CDR3 size: 14 residues. The germline V gene has CDR1 GTSNPN and CDR2 SVGIG (reference sequence). Deletions cut 2 bases from V and 3 bases from J, with 14 bases between. The CDR3 region has the DNA TGTGCCTGGAGTTTTGGGCAGGCACACTACGAGCAGTACTTC. Residues: CAWSFGQAHYEQYF.

The J gene is TRBJ2-3, the V gene TRBV4-1, with 8 bases fitting TRBD2. The CDR3 is 15 residues long. CDR1 and CDR2 (germline): MGHRA, YSYEKL. With V trimmed by 2 bases and J by 2 bases, 3 bases remained unmatched. The CDR3 loop is CASSQFSGNTDTQYF. The CDR3 nucleotides read TGCGCCAGCAGCCAATTTAGCGGGAACACAGATACGCAGTATTTT.

V and J are TRBV18 and TRBJ2-1; TRBD2 aligns across 11 bases. Germline values: CDR1 KGHSH, CDR2 LQKENI. The CDR3 consists of 14 residues. V lost 6 bases, J lost 10 bases, and 8 bases stayed unmatched. The CDR3 nucleotides are TGTGCCAGCTCTCCGACTAGCGGGACAGGCGAGCAGTTCTTC. Amino acid sequence: CASSPTSGTGEQFF. Full variable domain (rest looked up from reference TRBV18 and TRBJ2-1): NAGVMQNPRHLVRRRGQEARLRCSPMKGHSHVYWYRQLPEEGLKFMVYLQKENIIDESGMPKERFSAEFPKEGPSILRIQQVVRGDSAAYFCASSPTSGTGEQFFGPGTRLTVL.

The rearrangement uses TRBV28 and TRBJ1-6; the D is unclear. The germline V and J ends were trimmed by 6 bases and 1 base, with 7 bases remaining between them. CDR1 and CDR2 from the germline V gene are MDHEN and SYDVKM. The CDR3 runs to 14 residues. CDR3 region: CASRTGSYNSPLHF. The DNA for the CDR3 is TGTGCCAGCAGGACGGGATCCTATAATTCACCCCTCCACTTT. The full variable domain, with the rest looked up from reference TRBV28 and TRBJ1-6, is DVKVTQSSRYLVKRTGEKVFLECVQDMDHENMFWYRQDPGLGLRLIYFSYDVKMKEKGDIPEGYSVSREKKERFSLILESASTNQTSMYLCASRTGSYNSPLHFGNGTRLTVT.

This clone was seen just once. The chain has TRBV12-3 or TRBV12-4 and TRBJ2-5; 8 nucleotides line up with TRBD2. V dropped 8 bases and J dropped 7; count of bases not matched to a gene: 0. This CDR3 contains 10 residues. The CDR3 loop is CASAGGTQYF. The DNA of the CDR3 is TGTGCCAGCGCGGGGGGGACCCAGTACTTC.

Judged by abundance, this clone is medium-sized (0.01 to 0.1%). Written as DNA, the CDR3 is TGTGCCAGCAGCTTACGGTCGGGGGTCAACTATGGCTACACCTTC. Its translation is CASSLRSGVNYGYTF. This sequence joins TRBV27 and TRBJ1-2; a weak D match, TRBD1 (5 bases). This CDR3 is 15 amino acids long. The germline gives CDR1 MNHEY, CDR2 SMNVEV (reference sequence). With 6 bases removed from V and 2 bases from J, the gap between germline ends came to 16 bases.

The sample holds one count of this clone. CDR3 sequence reads: CASSSTGRMSYNSPLHF. In DNA, the CDR3 is TGTGCCAGCAGTTCTACGGGGAGAATGTCCTATAATTCACCCCTCCACTTT. This chain uses TRBV28 with TRBJ1-6; no firm D call. CDR1 is MDHEN and CDR2 is SYDVKM in the germline V gene. This CDR3 is built from 17 residues. V was pared by 4 bases and J by 1 base, with 14 bases between.

This sequence joins TRBV5-4 and TRBJ2-3; a weak D match, TRBD2 (6 bases). Germline CDR1 SGHNT, CDR2 YYREEE (reference sequence). V was clipped by 0 bases and J by 4 bases, with 15 bases between them. CDR3 length: 16 residues. CDR3 DNA sequence: TGTGCCAGCAGCTTGGCCGGAAACGGAGGGCCAGATACGCAGTATTTT. Translating it yields CASSLAGNGGPDTQYF.

This clone was counted at least ten times. CDR3: CASSLDGHRANTEAFF. DNA of the CDR3: TGTGCCAGCAGCTTAGACGGACATAGGGCGAACACTGAAGCTTTCTTT. The chain carries TRBV7-3 and TRBJ1-1; the D gene is possibly TRBD1 (5 bases). CDR3 length: 16 residues. Germline values: CDR1 SGHTA, CDR2 FQGTGA. V lost 2 bases and J lost 1, with 14 bases in between.